The T cell receptor (beta chain) under discussion was sequenced for a study of high-grade serous ovarian cancer treatment subgroups. Looking at the study overall: Mean per sample: around 13,000 reads, about 7,000 unique TCR beta rearrangements. Study-level results: TCR relatedness rose with neoantigen level and trended with mutation load. Tumors within one patient showed repertoire similarity of 0.11 to 0.79. Spatial context was lost because tumors were sequenced in bulk.

Of note for this clone: Its target is unknown.

Trimming at V came to 5 bases and at J to 3 bases, leaving 5 bases not matched to a gene. Germline lookup yields CDR1 SGHNT and CDR2 YENEEA. This CDR3 comprises 14 residues. Tumor samples were obtained before definitive surgery or chemotherapy. Libraries were prepared by immunoSEQ multiplex PCR; TCRdb keeps only in-frame clonotypes and omits some of them. Of several thousand clones in the sample, 75% to 80% were seen once. The chain employs TRBV11-3 and TRBJ2-3, with 7 bases matching TRBD2. The sequenced sample was tumor tissue. This receptor was obtained from a human donor with high-grade serous ovarian cancer. The CDR3 coding sequence is TGTGCCAGCAGCGCGGGACTACCTACAGATACGCAGTATTTT. Its translation: CASSAGLPTDTQYF.